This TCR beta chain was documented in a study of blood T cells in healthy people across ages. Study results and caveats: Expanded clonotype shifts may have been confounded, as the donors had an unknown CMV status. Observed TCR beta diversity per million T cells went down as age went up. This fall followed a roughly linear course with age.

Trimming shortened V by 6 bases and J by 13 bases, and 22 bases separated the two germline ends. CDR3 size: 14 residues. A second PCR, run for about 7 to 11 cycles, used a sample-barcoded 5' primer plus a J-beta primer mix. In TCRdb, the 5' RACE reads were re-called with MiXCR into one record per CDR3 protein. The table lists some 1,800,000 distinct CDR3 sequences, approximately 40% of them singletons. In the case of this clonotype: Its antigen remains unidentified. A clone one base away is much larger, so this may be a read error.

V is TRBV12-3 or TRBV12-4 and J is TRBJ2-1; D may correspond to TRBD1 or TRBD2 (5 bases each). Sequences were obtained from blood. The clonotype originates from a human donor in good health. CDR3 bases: TGTGCCAGCAGCTCGGACTCACCCAGGGAGACCCAGTTCTTC. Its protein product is CASSSDSPRETQFF.